This T cell receptor (beta chain) originates from a study of cytomegalovirus exposure and HLA in healthy donors. Per germline, CDR1 LGHNA and CDR2 YNFKEQ. Losses at the gene ends were 3 bases for V and 1 base for J; bases not matched to a gene: 3. CDR3 size: 15 residues. To note about this clone: The target antigen is unknown.

The PCR ran on 60 Vbeta and 13 Jbeta primers. In the original analysis: Unique TCR beta chains numbered roughly 83 million in a later analysis, with around 10 million shared. Clones were sequenced by immunoSEQ multiplex PCR, and TCRdb holds only the in-frame ones, with some missing. V and J calls and clone size are as listed in that table; D and trimming were resolved from the DNA. The repertoire consists of tens of thousands of clones, with less than 70% occurring once and the leading ten covering around 40%. Points from the study as a whole: Rarity characterized most TCR sequences, yet some public TCRs appeared in many donors.

V and J are TRBV4-2 and TRBJ2-7; 10 bases are a match to TRBD1. The sample consisted of PBMCs. This TCR was recovered from a male donor in good health and CMV-seropositive. The CDR3 bases are TGTGCCAGCAGCCATGGGACAGGGGAATCCTACGAGCAGTACTTC. It translates to CASSHGTGESYEQYF.